Each of the 3 T cell receptor beta chains below was sequenced from the same sample in a study of breast tumors, draining lymph nodes, adjacent tissues. Using its own MiXCR run on the multiplex PCR reads, TCRdb lists one record per CDR3 protein. The table lists a few hundred thousand distinct CDR3 sequences, about 34% of them singletons. Samples came from axillary lymph nodes draining the breast cancer. The sample consisted of axillary lymph node tissue. The receptor source for this set is a female donor with breast cancer. Some clones in this sample may be carry-over from other donors' samples.

V and J are TRBV19 and TRBJ1-2; D not resolved. This CDR3 is 13 amino acids long. CDR1 and CDR2 (germline): LNHDA, SQIVND (reference sequence). Trimming took 3 bases from V and 1 from J, leaving 6 bases between them. CDR3 in DNA: TGTGCCAGTAGTATCTCAGTTAACTATGGCTACACCTTC. This sequence encodes CASSISVNYGYTF.

This clonotype has ten or more counts. The chain combines TRBV7-8 with TRBJ1-5; tentative D call: TRBD1 (5 bases). The germline V gene encodes CDR1 SGHVS and CDR2 FQNEAQ. The V and J ends lost 5 bases and 2 bases respectively, with 19 bases between them. CDR3 length: 17 residues. The CDR3 sequence: CASSPMASGVRNQPQHF. CDR3 nucleotide sequence: TGTGCCAGCAGCCCCATGGCGTCGGGGGTTCGCAATCAGCCCCAGCATTTT.

To note about this clonotype: A much larger clone sits a single nucleotide away, making a read error possible. The chain carries TRBV6-5 and TRBJ2-1, with unresolved D. Germline V gene data show CDR1 as MNHEY and CDR2 as SVGAGI. V lost 9 bases, J lost 4 bases, and 13 bases lay in between. The CDR3 runs to 13 residues. CDR3 in amino acids: CASSISFYNEQFF. CDR3 coding DNA: TGTGCCAGTAGTATAAGCTTTTACAATGAGCAGTTCTTC.